The 20 T cell receptor beta chains in this list originate from one sample, sequenced in a study of glioma-infiltrating T cells. The iRepertoire nested amplicon-rescue multiplex PCR amplified TCR alpha and beta CDR3s from RNA. TCRdb independently ran MiXCR on the multiplex PCR reads; one entry per CDR3 protein. The sample holds approximately 120,000 distinct CDR3 sequences; approximately 25% are singletons and the top ten take roughly 15%. The sample consisted of glioma tissue, nonneoplastic brain tissue, or PBMCs (not recorded which). These receptor sequences come from a human donor with low-grade glioma or glioblastoma, undergoing nonglioma brain surgery, or in good health (not recorded which).

This clonotype was seen at least ten times. J is TRBJ2-3 and V is TRBV7-2; 8 nucleotides align to TRBD2. The CDR3 length is 15 residues. V shed 7 bases, J shed 3 bases, and the junction held 9 bases outside the gene matches. Germline loops: CDR1 SGHTA, CDR2 FQGNSA. CDR3 loop: CASTPPSGSTDTQYF. DNA of the CDR3: TGTGCCAGCACCCCTCCCAGCGGGAGTACAGATACGCAGTATTTT. Based on the CDR3 plus reference TRBV7-2 and TRBJ2-3, the full variable domain is GAGVSQSPSNKVTEKGKDVELRCDPISGHTALYWYRQSLGQGLEFLIYFQGNSAPDKSGLPSDRFSAERTGGSVSTLTIQRTQQEDSAVYLCASTPPSGSTDTQYFGPGTRLTVL.

As to this clonotype: This may stem from a read error, because a much larger clone lies one nucleotide away. This chain uses TRBV28 with TRBJ2-7; the D call may be TRBD1 or TRBD2 (5 bases each). In germline, CDR1 is MDHEN, CDR2 SYDVKM. The CDR3 extends over 20 amino acids. V was trimmed by 5 bases and J by 0 bases, leaving 29 bases between them. The CDR3 reads CASSLLAGPLRGLSSYEQYF. CDR3 DNA sequence: TGTGCCAGCAGTCTCCTCGCCGGGCCGTTACGGGGCCTGAGCTCCTACGAGCAGTACTTC.

The chain carries TRBV4-1 and TRBJ2-7, with D perhaps matching TRBD2 (5 bases). The V end lost 1 base, the J end lost 3 bases, and 13 bases lay between the germline ends. CDR1 is MGHRA and CDR2 is YSYEKL in the germline V gene. CDR3 size: 15 residues. The CDR3 DNA reads as TGCGCCAGCAGCCAAGGAGGGAACTTGGACTACGAGCAGTACTTC. Amino acids: CASSQGGNLDYEQYF.

At least ten counts were recorded for this clonotype. The V call is TRBV4-3, the J call TRBJ2-5; D not resolved. The CDR3 is 14 amino acids. V lost 0 bases to trimming and J lost 1 base, with 6 bases between them. CDR1 and CDR2 from the germline V gene are LGHNA and YSLEER. The CDR3 coding sequence is TGCGCCAGCAGCCAAGATCTAGGCCAAGAGACCCAGTACTTC. This codes for CASSQDLGQETQYF.

This clonotype appeared many times. CDR3 sequence: CASSLSRAGYTF. The CDR3 region has the DNA TGTGCCAGCAGCTTGTCCAGGGCTGGCTACACCTTC. The gene calls are TRBV11-2 and TRBJ1-2; perhaps TRBD1 as D (5 bases). The CDR3 has 12 residues. The V end was cut by 3 bases, the J end by 7 bases, with 9 bases between. Per germline, CDR1 SGHAT and CDR2 FQNNGV. The full variable domain, completed using reference TRBV11-2 and TRBJ1-2, is EAGVAQSPRYKIIEKRQSVAFWCNPISGHATLYWYQQILGQGPKLLIQFQNNGVVDDSQLPKDRFSAERLKGVDSTLKIQPAKLEDSAVYLCASSLSRAGYTFGSGTRLTVV.

In this sample, this clonotype turned up many times. The rearrangement joins TRBV7-2 to TRBJ2-1, with 8 bases fitting TRBD2. Trimming cost V 2 bases and J 0 bases; bases outside gene matches: 9. This CDR3 spans 18 amino acids. Germline V lookup: CDR1 SGHTA, CDR2 FQGNSA. CDR3 sequence: CASSLPRLALSSYNEQFF. The CDR3 region has the DNA TGTGCCAGCAGCTTACCCAGACTAGCGCTCAGCTCCTACAATGAGCAGTTCTTC.

This clonotype occurred many times. The chain joins TRBV18 to TRBJ1-2; TRBD1 matches 7 bases. Germline-derived CDR1 and CDR2 are KGHSH and LQKENI. The CDR3 has 15 residues. V lost 2 bases, J lost 0 bases, and 3 bases stayed unmatched. The CDR3 nucleotides read TGTGCCAGCTCACCAAGGGGACAGCCTAACTATGGCTACACCTTC. The encoded protein is CASSPRGQPNYGYTF.

In regard to this clonotype: This may stem from a read error, because a much larger clone lies one nucleotide away. The V call is TRBV7-2, the J call TRBJ1-2; no firm D call. The CDR3 runs to 13 residues. Germline-derived CDR1 and CDR2 are SGHTA and FQGNSA. The CDR3 DNA follows: TGTGACAGCAGCTCGGGCCCGGCGGGGGGCTACACCTTC. Amino acid sequence: CDSSSGPAGGYTF. Full variable domain (missing parts from reference TRBV7-2 and TRBJ1-2): GAGVSQSPSNKVTEKGKDVELRCDPISGHTALYWYRQSLGQGLEFLIYFQGNSAPDKSGLPSDRFSAERTGGSVSTLTIQRTQQEDSAVYLCDSSSGPAGGYTFGSGTRLTVV.

This clonotype was counted at least ten times. The CDR3 loop reads CASSLMTANTEAFF. The CDR3 DNA sequence: TGCGCCAGCAGCCTGATGACAGCAAACACTGAAGCTTTCTTT. The chain uses TRBV4-1 and TRBJ1-1; possibly TRBD1 for D (5 bases). The CDR3 length is 14 residues. Germline-derived CDR1 and CDR2 are MGHRA and YSYEKL. V was cut by 4 bases and J by 2 bases, with 11 bases left in between.

This sequence joins TRBV5-5 and TRBJ1-4, with 7 bases aligning to TRBD1. The CDR3 totals 14 residues. The J segment lost 8 bases and the V segment lost 5 bases, leaving 9 bases of the junction unmatched. CDR1 and CDR2 (germline): SGHKS, YYEKEE (reference sequence). CDR3 region: CASSSTGTGEKLFF. Written as DNA, the CDR3 is TGTGCCAGCAGTTCGACAGGGACTGGAGAAAAACTGTTTTTT.

In this sample, this clonotype turned up many times. V and J are TRBV19 and TRBJ2-1; no firm D call. Per the germline V gene, CDR1 is LNHDA and CDR2 is SQIVND (reference sequence). This CDR3 is built from 16 residues. V lost 3 bases and J 7 bases, leaving 19 bases between the germline ends. The CDR3 reads CASSIWWSDSWNEQFF. CDR3 DNA sequence: TGTGCCAGTAGTATTTGGTGGAGCGACTCTTGGAATGAGCAGTTCTTC.

Concerning this clonotype: One junction end does not reproduce the germline sequence, and a read error may be involved. The rearrangement joins TRBV3-1 to TRBJ1-5, with no clear D. The CDR3 has 15 residues. In germline, CDR1 is LGHDT, CDR2 YNNKEL (reference sequence). The CDR3 nucleotides read TGTGCCAGCAGCCTGTCCGAAGGTAGCAATCAGCACCAGCATTTT. It specifies CASSLSEGSNQHQHF. Drawing the rest from reference TRBV3-1 and TRBJ1-5, the complete variable domain is DTAVSQTPKYLVTQMGNDKSIKCEQNLGHDTMYWYKQDSKKFLKIMFSYNNKELIINETVPNRFSPKSPDKAHLNLHINSLELGDSAVYFCASSLSEGSNQHQHFGDGTRLSIL.

In regard to this clonotype: Just one base apart from a much larger clone, this may be a read error. The chain couples TRBV20-1 to TRBJ2-1; 10 bases align to TRBD2. The CDR3 has 15 residues. CDR1 is DFQATT and CDR2 is SNEGSKA in the germline V gene (reference sequence). CDR3 loop: CSAPVASGSNNGQFF. CDR3 in DNA: TGCAGTGCCCCCGTCGCTAGCGGGAGTAACAATGGGCAGTTCTTC.

Ten or more counts support this clonotype. The V and J genes are TRBV4-1 and TRBJ2-4, with 9 bases matching TRBD1. The V gene end was trimmed by 4 bases and the J gene end by 9 bases; junction bases not matched to a gene: 4. Germline CDR1 reads MGHRA; CDR2 reads YSYEKL. This CDR3 region has 13 residues. The CDR3 loop is CASSPGQGGIQYF. CDR3 DNA: TGCGCCAGCAGCCCGGGACAGGGAGGCATTCAGTACTTC.

J is TRBJ1-2 and V is TRBV28, with no clear D. V was trimmed by 5 bases and J by 4 bases, leaving 17 bases between them. The germline V gene has CDR1 MDHEN and CDR2 SYDVKM. CDR3 length equals 15 residues. This chain's CDR3 is CASSPADHLSYGYTF. In DNA, the CDR3 is TGTGCCAGCAGTCCCGCCGACCACCTGAGCTATGGCTACACCTTC.

The chain employs TRBV4-1 and TRBJ2-7; D is undetermined. With 1 base removed from V and 3 bases from J, the gap between germline ends came to 16 bases. CDR3 size: 16 residues. Germline loops: CDR1 MGHRA, CDR2 YSYEKL. CDR3 protein: CASSQVPPAGLYEQYF. CDR3 bases: TGCGCCAGCAGCCAAGTCCCCCCGGCTGGTCTCTACGAGCAGTACTTC.

This clonotype was counted a few times. The CDR3 reads CASSDRGGRLETQYF. The CDR3 bases are TGTGCCAGTAGTGATCGGGGAGGGAGGCTAGAGACCCAGTACTTC. The genes are TRBV19 and TRBJ2-5; 7 bases are shared with TRBD2. V shed 5 bases, J shed 4 bases, and the junction held 10 bases outside the gene matches. The CDR3 runs to 15 residues. Per germline, CDR1 LNHDA and CDR2 SQIVND (reference sequence).

Many counts were recorded for this clonotype. J is TRBJ2-3 and V is TRBV6-1; D not resolved. Per the germline V gene, CDR1 is MNHNS and CDR2 is SASEGT. V was clipped by 5 bases and J by 3 bases, with 9 bases between them. This CDR3 comprises 13 residues. The CDR3 reads CASSLVRTDTQYF. CDR3 DNA: TGTGCCAGCAGTTTGGTACGGACAGATACGCAGTATTTT.

In the case of this clonotype: A much larger clone sits a single nucleotide away, making a read error possible. The rearrangement joins TRBV5-1 to TRBJ2-6, with a weak D call TRBD2 (5 bases). The CDR3 is 15 residues long. In germline, CDR1 is SGHRS, CDR2 YFSETQ. The V end lost 4 bases, the J end lost 2 bases, and 10 bases lay between the germline ends. The CDR3 bases are TGCGCCAGCAGCCCGGACTTCGCTGGGGCCAACGTCCTGACTTTC. Encoded protein: CASSPDFAGANVLTF.

This clonotype was counted a few times. The chain combines TRBV7-9 with TRBJ2-5; the match to TRBD2 covers 14 bases. The CDR3 sequence is 17 residues long. CDR1 and CDR2 (germline): SEHNR, FQNEAQ (reference sequence). V gave up 5 bases and J gave up 2 bases; unmatched junction bases: 7. CDR3 in DNA: TGTGCCAGCAGCCCGGGACTAGCGGGAGCGGGGCAAGAGACCCAGTACTTC. It specifies CASSPGLAGAGQETQYF.